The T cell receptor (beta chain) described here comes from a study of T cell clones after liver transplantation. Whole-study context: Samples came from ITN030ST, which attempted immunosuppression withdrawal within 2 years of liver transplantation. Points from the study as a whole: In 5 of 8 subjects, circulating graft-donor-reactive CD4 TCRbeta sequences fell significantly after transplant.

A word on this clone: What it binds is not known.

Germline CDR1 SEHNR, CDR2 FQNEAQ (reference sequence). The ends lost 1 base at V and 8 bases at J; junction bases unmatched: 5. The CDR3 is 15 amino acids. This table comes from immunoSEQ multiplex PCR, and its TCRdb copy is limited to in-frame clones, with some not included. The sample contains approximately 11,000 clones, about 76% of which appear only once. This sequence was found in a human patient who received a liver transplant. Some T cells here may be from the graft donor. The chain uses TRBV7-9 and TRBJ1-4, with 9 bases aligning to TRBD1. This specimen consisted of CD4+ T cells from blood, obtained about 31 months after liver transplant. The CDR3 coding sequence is TGTGCCAGCAGCTTAGGGGGGACAGGGTTGGAAAAACTGTTTTTT. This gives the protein CASSLGGTGLEKLFF.